What follows is one T cell receptor (beta chain) and its context. Profiling relied on immunoSEQ multiplex PCR, and the TCRdb table lists in-frame clones only, not all of them. The sample yields 2,500 to 3,500 clones, roughly 59% seen once. Each patient's relapse followed autologous stem cell transplantation, and brentuximab vedotin exposure varied. Applied to thawed PBMCs, magnetic negative selection was the method used to isolate CD8+ T cells. This sample was taken from a study of PD-1 blockade in classical Hodgkin lymphoma. The clonotype comes from a human donor with classical Hodgkin lymphoma. Source: CD8+ T cells from blood, taken at baseline.

CDR3 coding DNA: TGTGCCAGCAGTGCCGGGGATGGCTACACCTTC. This encodes CASSAGDGYTF. The chain is built from TRBV2 and TRBJ1-2, with D hard to call. The CDR3 runs 11 residues. In germline, CDR1 is SNHLY, CDR2 FYNNEI. Trimming stripped 4 bases from V and 6 bases from J, with 6 bases between.